This T cell receptor beta chain is drawn from a study of beta chain features in type 1 diabetes. Broader study findings: A PCR bias possibly favoring shorter templates would apply equally to patients and controls. Insertions were fewer and deletions more numerous at VDJ junctions in type 1 diabetes patients. In cDNA sequencing, cells with high TCR expression could be over-represented.

V was trimmed by 0 bases and J by 4 bases, leaving 7 bases between them. Germline V lookup: CDR1 SGHRS, CDR2 YFSETQ. The CDR3 sequence is 13 residues long. Naive, central memory, regulatory and stem cell-like memory cells within the CD4+ compartment were sorted using CD45RO/CCR7/CD25/CD127/CD95/CD27. This clone was picked up a small number of times. Antigen specificity is unknown. Expressed TCRB transcripts were sequenced because the entire RNA isolate underwent reverse transcription. Some clones are missing from TCRdb's copy, which holds only in-frame ones; the method was immunoSEQ multiplex PCR. This table has about 620,000 clones, about 14% appearing once.

The chain couples TRBV5-1 to TRBJ1-2; no clear D. The specimen sequenced was naive CD4+ T cells from blood. The source of this sequence is a man younger than 35 in good health. CDR3 sequence (DNA): TGCGCCAGCAGCTTGGGTATATCCTATGGCTACACCTTC. Encoded protein: CASSLGISYGYTF.